Following are 21 T cell receptor beta chains from one sample sequenced in a study of vaccination and CD4 T cells after COVID-19. An Oncomine TCR Beta short-read assay was used to sequence the DNA from cultured CD4+ T cells. In this case, cultured CD4+ T cells provided the extracted genomic DNA. TCRdb reprocessed the PCR reads via MiXCR and lists one record per CDR3 protein. Of roughly 10,000 distinct CDR3 sequences in the sample, roughly a third are singletons; the top ten hold 15% to 20%. No antigens are known for them. Stated treatment: roughly 11-day PBMC culture with coronavirus spike peptide pools or control peptides (ViraFEST assay). From the unexposed donor, CD4+ T cells were collected ahead of the COVID-19 pandemic (2011-2018). The source material was CD4+ T cells from blood, cultured in vitro. These receptors were collected from a human donor in good health.

V gene TRBV28 combines with J gene TRBJ2-1; maybe TRBD1 (5 bases). The CDR3 runs to 15 residues. V lost 2 bases, J lost 6 bases, and 14 bases lay in between. CDR1 and CDR2 from the germline V gene are MDHEN and SYDVKM. The CDR3 spells CASSLAGQGSNEQFF. CDR3 nucleotide sequence: TGTGCCAGCAGTTTAGCTGGCCAGGGCAGCAATGAGCAGTTCTTC.

The chain uses TRBV10-3 and TRBJ1-3, with TRBD1 matching over 7 bases. In germline, CDR1 is ENHRY, CDR2 SYGVKD. The CDR3 consists of 18 residues. The V and J ends lost 4 bases and 0 bases, in that order; junction bases with no gene match: 12. The CDR3 sequence: CAISAQGGRAHSGNTIYF. In DNA form, the CDR3 reads TGTGCCATCAGTGCCCAGGGGGGAAGGGCCCACTCTGGAAACACCATATATTTT.

This clonotype was seen more than once but under ten times. V gene TRBV7-2 combines with J gene TRBJ2-2, with D unclear. The V end was cut by 2 bases, the J end by 11 bases, with 9 bases between. CDR3 length: 12 amino acids. CDR1 SGHTA and CDR2 FQGNSA come from the germline V gene. CDR3 in DNA: TGTGCCAGCAGCTTAATGGCCCACGAGCTGTTTTTT. Translating gives CASSLMAHELFF.

This clonotype was seen once. V and J are TRBV30 and TRBJ2-7; D assignment may be TRBD1 or TRBD2 (6 bases each). V shed 1 base and J shed 7 bases, with 8 bases lying between them. From germline, CDR1 is GTSNPN and CDR2 SVGIG (reference sequence). This CDR3 has 11 residues. The DNA of the CDR3 is TGTGCCTGGAGTGAAGGGGGGGAGCAGTACTTC. Protein: CAWSEGGEQYF.

This clonotype came up a few times. The J gene is TRBJ1-2, the V gene TRBV25-1; weak D call: TRBD1 (5 bases). The CDR3 sequence is 15 residues long. V was trimmed by 4 bases and J by 3 bases, leaving 15 bases between them. Per the germline V gene, CDR1 is MGHDK and CDR2 is SYGVNS. The CDR3 region has the DNA TGTGCCAGCAGTGCACTTGGTCAGGGTGACTATGGCTACACCTTC. Translation gives CASSALGQGDYGYTF.

This clonotype was found a few times. V usage is TRBV7-2 and J usage is TRBJ2-1; TRBD2 is a possible D gene (5 bases). The CDR3 covers 16 residues. V gave up 3 bases and J gave up 2 bases, with 14 bases separating them. CDR1 and CDR2 from the germline V gene are SGHTA and FQGNSA. The CDR3 sequence is CASSFPTRLTYNEQFF. The CDR3 nucleotides are TGTGCCAGCAGCTTCCCAACTAGGTTGACCTACAATGAGCAGTTCTTC.

The chain employs TRBV28 and TRBJ2-5; tentative D call: TRBD2 (6 bases). With 5 bases removed from V and 7 bases from J, the gap between germline ends came to 17 bases. CDR1 and CDR2 (germline): MDHEN, SYDVKM. This CDR3 is 14 amino acids long. CDR3: CASSPGTGRGTQYF. The CDR3 DNA is TGTGCCAGCAGTCCCGGGACTGGAAGGGGGACCCAGTACTTC.

This clonotype turned up a few times. V usage is TRBV6-5 and J usage is TRBJ1-6; D ambiguous. Per germline, CDR1 MNHEY and CDR2 SVGAGI. The CDR3 has 14 residues. The V gene lost 2 bases and the J gene lost 6 bases, with 8 bases spanning the gap. CDR3 bases: TGTGCCAGCAGTTACGGTAGCCGTAATTCACCCCTCCACTTT. Its translation is CASSYGSRNSPLHF.

This clonotype was observed a handful of times. This sequence joins TRBV20-1 and TRBJ1-2; D gene ambiguous. Germline CDR1 reads DFQATT; CDR2 reads SNEGSKA (reference sequence). V lost 5 bases, J lost 4 bases, and 14 bases lay in between. The CDR3 runs to 13 residues. The CDR3 here is CSAGGRLSYGYTF. The CDR3 nucleotides are TGCAGTGCTGGCGGACGGTTGTCCTATGGCTACACCTTC.

V usage is TRBV20-1 and J usage is TRBJ2-7; 7 bases align to TRBD2. The junction had 7 bases not matched to a gene; V was cut back by 3 bases and J by 2 bases. CDR3 size: 14 residues. CDR1 DFQATT and CDR2 SNEGSKA come from the germline V gene (reference sequence). The CDR3 here is CSASLLAAAYEQYF. CDR3 sequence (DNA): TGCAGTGCTAGCTTGCTAGCGGCCGCCTACGAGCAGTACTTC.

This chain joins TRBV20-1 and TRBJ2-3, with D possibly being TRBD2 (6 bases). The germline gives CDR1 DFQATT, CDR2 SNEGSKA (reference sequence). V was clipped by 5 bases and J by 7 bases, with 16 bases between them. The CDR3 contains 13 residues. In DNA, the CDR3 is TGCAGTGCTCCTGGCGGGGTTCAGAATACGCAGTATTTT. Residues: CSAPGGVQNTQYF.

This clonotype qualifies as medium-sized. The chain recombines TRBV24-1 with TRBJ1-3; tentative D call: TRBD1 (5 bases). Germline V CDR1 and CDR2: KGHDR, SFDVKD. The CDR3 consists of 18 residues. The V and J ends lost 2 bases and 0 bases respectively, with 16 bases between them. Here the CDR3 reads CATSDWKGQRFSGNTIYF. DNA of the CDR3: TGTGCCACCAGTGATTGGAAGGGGCAGCGCTTCTCTGGAAACACCATATATTTT.

This CDR3 is CASSSEGSRQPTDTQYF. The CDR3 nucleotides are TGTGCCAGCAGCTCCGAGGGGAGTCGGCAACCAACAGATACGCAGTATTTT. The chain employs TRBV7-6 and TRBJ2-3; the D gene could be TRBD1 or TRBD2 (5 bases each). Per the germline V gene, CDR1 is SGHVS and CDR2 is FNYEAQ. This CDR3 spans 17 amino acids. V lost 4 bases, J lost 3 bases, and 20 bases lay in between.

The V gene is TRBV10-1, the J gene TRBJ2-6, with 8 bases identical to TRBD1. CDR1 and CDR2 (germline): WNHNN, SYGVQD (reference sequence). J gave up 0 bases and V 1 base, and 8 bases lay outside the gene matches. The CDR3 totals 19 residues. DNA of the CDR3: TGCGCCAGCAGTGAGTTAGGACAGGGCCTAACCTCTGGGGCCAACGTCCTGACTTTC. This encodes CASSELGQGLTSGANVLTF.

The rearrangement uses TRBV20-1 and TRBJ2-7; 8 positions match TRBD2. Germline trimming cut 6 bases from V and 0 bases from J; bases unmatched to any gene: 7. This CDR3 has 14 residues. Germline V gene data show CDR1 as DFQATT and CDR2 as SNEGSKA (reference sequence). In nucleotides, the CDR3 is TGCAGTGCCCACTCTAGCGGGCGCTCCTACGAGCAGTACTTC. It yields the protein CSAHSSGRSYEQYF.

This clonotype was seen a handful of times. V gene TRBV25-1 combines with J gene TRBJ1-2, with D possibly being TRBD1 (5 bases). The CDR3 runs 14 residues. With 7 bases removed from V and 0 bases from J, the gap between germline ends came to 12 bases. From germline, CDR1 is MGHDK and CDR2 SYGVNS. The CDR3 loop is CASKGSGTNYGYTF. CDR3 DNA: TGTGCCAGCAAAGGATCAGGGACTAACTATGGCTACACCTTC.

This chain joins TRBV28 and TRBJ2-7; a weak D match, TRBD2 (5 bases). Deletions cut 6 bases from V and 6 bases from J, with 18 bases between. Per germline, CDR1 MDHEN and CDR2 SYDVKM. CDR3 length equals 14 residues. The CDR3 DNA follows: TGTGCCAGCAGGCCCCGTAGAACGGGGTTCGAGCAGTACTTC. It translates to CASRPRRTGFEQYF.

This clonotype appeared a few times. This chain links TRBV6-1 with TRBJ2-3, with 10 bases identical to TRBD2. The germline CDR1 and CDR2 sequences are MNHNS and SASEGT. V shed 4 bases, J shed 4 bases, and the junction held 11 bases outside the gene matches. The CDR3 spans 17 residues. Here the CDR3 reads CASSVWLAGGGADTQYF. In DNA, the CDR3 is TGTGCCAGCAGTGTCTGGTTAGCGGGAGGTGGGGCAGATACGCAGTATTTT.

The rearrangement links TRBV20-1 to TRBJ2-5; no clear D gene. V was trimmed by 5 bases and J by 0 bases, leaving 22 bases between them. The CDR3 spans 17 residues. CDR1 and CDR2 from the germline V gene are DFQATT and SNEGSKA (reference sequence). The CDR3 sequence: CSAFLGPMTLYQETQYF. The CDR3 bases are TGCAGTGCTTTCCTGGGCCCGATGACCCTGTACCAAGAGACCCAGTACTTC.

The chain has TRBV12-3 or TRBV12-4 and TRBJ2-2, with 7 nucleotides matching TRBD2. This CDR3 is built from 14 residues. The junction had 8 bases not matched to a gene; V was cut back by 8 bases and J by 5 bases. CDR3 loop: CASARRGYTGELFF. The CDR3 nucleotides read TGTGCCAGCGCCAGGCGGGGGTATACCGGGGAGCTGTTTTTT.

V and J are TRBV20-1 and TRBJ2-3, with D perhaps assigned TRBD1 or TRBD2 (5 bases each). The CDR3 totals 13 residues. V lost 0 bases and J lost 1, with 5 bases in between. The germline V gene has CDR1 DFQATT and CDR2 SNEGSKA (reference sequence). The CDR3 reads CSAREGGTDTQYF. CDR3 DNA: TGCAGTGCTAGAGAGGGGGGCACAGATACGCAGTATTTT.